This T cell receptor (beta chain) was identified during a study of identical twins. A universal primer site was created by template switching, with the cDNA bearing unique molecular identifiers. TCRdb used MiXCR to reprocess the 5' RACE reads, holding one entry per CDR3 protein. The sample carries around 250,000 distinct CDR3 sequences, roughly an eighth recorded once. Study-wide points: Zero-insertion results could be subject to partial confounding by invariant MAIT and iNKT cells. In drawing conclusions, the study used cross-sectional statistical analysis and did not follow the same donors.

This clonotype has more than one count but fewer than ten. The antigen remains undetermined. Germline values: CDR1 SGHRS, CDR2 YFSETQ. The germline V and J ends were trimmed by 4 bases and 2 bases, with 10 bases remaining between them. This CDR3 has 15 residues. This sample also belongs to another study, concerning yellow fever vaccine responses in identical twins. From that paper: Reportedly, twins showed a vaccine T cell response that looked partly convergent and partly personalized.

The sequenced sample consisted of memory (CD45RO+) T cells sorted from blood. The chain links TRBV5-1 to TRBJ2-6, with a weak D call TRBD1 (6 bases). This receptor was taken from a woman between 18 and 29 years old in good health. DNA for the CDR3: TGCGCCAGCAGCCTCGGGACAACTGGGGCCAACGTCCTGACTTTC. Translation: CASSLGTTGANVLTF.